Reported below is one TCR beta chain. The data originate from a study of blood T cell repertoires in COVID-19. Authors' data handling: From reference gene primer amplification, estimates of nucleated cell counts were derived. Measured with immunoSEQ multiplex PCR; TCRdb has only the in-frame clones, and not every one. That table supplies the V and J calls and clone size; D and trimming were determined from the DNA. The sample carries roughly 300,000 clones, about 84% recorded once. V lost 3 bases, J lost 6 bases, and 5 bases stayed unmatched. This CDR3 has 15 amino acids. In germline, CDR1 is KGHSH, CDR2 LQKENI.

V usage is TRBV18 and J usage is TRBJ1-2; TRBD1 aligns across 12 bases. This sequence was found in a woman aged 50 to 60 with acute or convalescent COVID-19. Input material: peripheral blood. CDR3 residues: CASSPGTGGEDGYTF. CDR3 nucleotide sequence: TGTGCCAGCTCACCGGGGACAGGGGGCGAGGATGGCTACACCTTC.